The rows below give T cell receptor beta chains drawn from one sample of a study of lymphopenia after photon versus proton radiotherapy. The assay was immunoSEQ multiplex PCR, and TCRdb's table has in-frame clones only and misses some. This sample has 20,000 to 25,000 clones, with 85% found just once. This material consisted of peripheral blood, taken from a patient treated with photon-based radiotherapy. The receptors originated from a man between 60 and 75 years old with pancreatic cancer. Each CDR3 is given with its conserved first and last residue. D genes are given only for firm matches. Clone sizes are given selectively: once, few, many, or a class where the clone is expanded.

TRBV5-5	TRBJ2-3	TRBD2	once	CASSLKPSGGASTDTQYF	TGTGCCAGCAGCTTAAAACCTAGCGGGGGGGCTAGCACAGATACGCAGTATTTT
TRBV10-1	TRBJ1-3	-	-	CASSDSNAGNTIYF	TGCGCCAGCTCGGACAGCAACGCTGGAAACACCATATATTTT
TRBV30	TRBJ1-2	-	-	CAWSVGSASYGYTF	TGTGCCTGGAGTGTAGGGTCGGCTTCCTATGGCTACACCTTC
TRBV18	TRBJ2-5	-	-	CASSRPGTQETQYF	TGTGCCAGCTCACGGCCCGGGACTCAAGAGACCCAGTACTTC
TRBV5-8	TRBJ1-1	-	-	CASSLLEGGEAFF	TGTGCCAGCAGCTTACTCGAGGGCGGGGAAGCTTTCTTT
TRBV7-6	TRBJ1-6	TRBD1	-	CASSSAGTGVSPLHF	TGTGCCAGCAGCTCCGCCGGGACAGGGGTGTCACCCCTCCACTTT
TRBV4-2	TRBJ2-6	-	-	CASSQAGANVLTF	TGTGCCAGCAGCCAAGCTGGGGCCAACGTCCTGACTTTC
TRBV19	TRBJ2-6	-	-	CASIKRQGISGANVLTF	TGTGCCAGCATAAAGCGGCAGGGGATCTCTGGGGCCAACGTCCTGACTTTC
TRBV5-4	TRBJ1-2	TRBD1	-	CASSLAKQGERLGYTF	TGTGCCAGCAGCTTGGCCAAACAGGGGGAGCGTTTGGGCTACACCTTC
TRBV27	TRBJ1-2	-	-	CASSLRSVDSRYYGYTF	TGTGCCAGCAGTTTACGAAGCGTGGACAGTCGGTACTATGGCTACACCTTC
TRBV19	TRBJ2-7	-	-	CASTDSTYEQYF	TGTGCCAGTACTGACAGCACCTACGAGCAGTACTTC
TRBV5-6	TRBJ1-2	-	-	CASSLGGRLGANYGYTF	TGTGCCAGCAGCTTGGGGGGCCGCTTAGGAGCGAACTATGGCTACACCTTC
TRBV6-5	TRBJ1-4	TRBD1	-	CASSYTPGQRREKLFF	TGTGCCAGCAGTTATACGCCGGGACAGCGGAGGGAAAAACTGTTTTTT
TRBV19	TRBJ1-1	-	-	CASIGDTEAFF	TGTGCCAGTATCGGGGACACTGAAGCTTTCTTT
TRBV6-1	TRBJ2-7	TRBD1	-	CASSDIWDSRSYEQYF	TGTGCCAGCAGTGACATATGGGACAGCCGCTCCTACGAGCAGTACTTC
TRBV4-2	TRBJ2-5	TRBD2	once	CASSQPLAGVEETQYF	TGTGCCAGCAGCCAACCACTAGCGGGGGTAGAAGAGACCCAGTACTTC
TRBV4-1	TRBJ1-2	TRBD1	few	CASSQTQGQPFGYTF	TGCGCCAGCAGCCAGACGCAGGGACAGCCGTTTGGCTACACCTTC
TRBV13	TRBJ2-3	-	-	CASSIYRGDTQYF	TGTGCCAGCAGCATATATAGGGGGGATACGCAGTATTTT
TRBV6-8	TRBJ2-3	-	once	CASRLQIPNTDTQYF	TGTGCCAGCAGACTACAAATCCCTAACACAGATACGCAGTATTTT
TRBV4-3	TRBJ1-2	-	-	CASSQDLGKTGYTF	TGCGCCAGCAGCCAAGATCTTGGGAAAACGGGCTACACCTTC
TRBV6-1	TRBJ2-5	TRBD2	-	CASSEQQAGGLSRETQYF	TGTGCCAGCAGTGAACAGCAAGCGGGGGGGCTGAGCAGGGAGACCCAGTACTTC
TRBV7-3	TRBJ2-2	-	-	CASSPTGMNTGELFF	TGTGCCAGCAGCCCTACAGGGATGAACACCGGGGAGCTGTTTTTT
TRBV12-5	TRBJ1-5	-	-	CASGLITLNRDSNQPQHF	TGTGCTAGTGGCCTCATTACTTTAAACAGGGATAGCAATCAGCCCCAGCATTTT
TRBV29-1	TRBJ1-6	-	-	CSVGVGGNSPLHF	TGCAGCGTTGGGGTAGGGGGGAATTCACCCCTCCACTTT
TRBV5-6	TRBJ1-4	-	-	CASSPLGSSTNEKLFF	TGTGCCAGCAGCCCGCTTGGGTCTTCGACTAATGAAAAACTGTTTTTT
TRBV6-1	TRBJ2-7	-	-	CASRGSRGYEQYF	TGTGCCAGCAGGGGCAGTCGCGGCTACGAGCAGTACTTC
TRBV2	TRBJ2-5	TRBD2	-	CASSGAGGAGETQYF	TGTGCCAGCAGTGGTGCGGGGGGGGCAGGAGAGACCCAGTACTTC
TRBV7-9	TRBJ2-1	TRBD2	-	CASSHGLAGGTNEQFF	TGTGCCAGCAGCCACGGACTAGCGGGGGGCACCAATGAGCAGTTCTTC
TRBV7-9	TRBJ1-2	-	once	CASSPLAIRSGYTF	TGTGCCAGCAGCCCACTGGCTATCCGGAGTGGCTACACCTTC
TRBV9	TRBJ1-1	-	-	CASGTGNTEAFF	TGTGCCAGCGGAACAGGGAACACTGAAGCTTTCTTT
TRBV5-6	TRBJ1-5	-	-	CASSFTGGYQPQHF	TGTGCCAGCAGCTTTACGGGGGGTTATCAGCCCCAGCATTTT
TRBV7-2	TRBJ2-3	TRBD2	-	CASSLRLAGNSDTQYF	TGTGCCAGCAGCTTGAGACTAGCGGGGAACTCAGATACGCAGTATTTT
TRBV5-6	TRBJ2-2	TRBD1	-	CASSLVRDRDTGELFF	TGTGCCAGCAGCTTGGTCCGGGACAGGGACACCGGGGAGCTGTTTTTT
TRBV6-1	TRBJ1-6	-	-	CASTDGPTQAPLHF	TGTGCCAGCACCGATGGACCAACACAAGCACCCCTCCACTTT
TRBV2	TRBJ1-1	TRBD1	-	CASKGQGMAPEAFF	TGTGCCAGCAAGGGACAGGGTATGGCCCCTGAAGCTTTCTTT
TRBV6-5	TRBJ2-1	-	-	CASSLGRTGIRNEQFF	TGTGCCAGCAGTTTAGGTAGAACAGGTATACGGAATGAGCAGTTCTTC
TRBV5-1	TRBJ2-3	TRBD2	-	CASSPGTTYTDTQYF	TGCGCCAGCAGCCCCGGGACTACTTACACAGATACGCAGTATTTT
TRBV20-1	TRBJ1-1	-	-	CSATTRDGAFF	TGCAGTGCTACGACCAGGGATGGGGCTTTCTTT
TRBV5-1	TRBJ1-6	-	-	CASSFEIAISPLHF	TGCGCCAGCAGCTTTGAGATTGCAATTTCCCCCCTCCACTTT
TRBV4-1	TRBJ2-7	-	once	CASSQDIIQSSYEQYF	TGCGCCAGCAGCCAAGATATAATACAGTCTTCCTACGAGCAGTACTTC
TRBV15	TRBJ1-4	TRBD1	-	CATSRERGPGNEKLFF	TGTGCCACCAGCAGAGAAAGGGGGCCGGGTAATGAAAAACTGTTTTTT
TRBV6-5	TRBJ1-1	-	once	CASTRLFDTEAFF	TGTGCCAGCACCCGGTTGTTCGACACTGAAGCTTTCTTT
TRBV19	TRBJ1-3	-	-	CASSISGRSRSGNTIYF	TGTGCCAGTAGTATCTCAGGTCGATCCCGCTCTGGAAACACCATATATTTT
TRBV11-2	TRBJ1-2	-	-	CASSFPSWPILNMGGYTF	TGTGCCAGCAGCTTTCCGTCGTGGCCGATCCTGAACATGGGTGGCTACACCTTC
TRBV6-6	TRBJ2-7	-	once	CASSPKDRTYEQYF	TGTGCCAGCAGCCCAAAAGACAGGACCTACGAGCAGTACTTC
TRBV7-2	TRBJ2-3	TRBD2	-	CASSRREGSTDTQYF	TGTGCCAGCAGCCGCCGGGAGGGTAGCACAGATACGCAGTATTTT
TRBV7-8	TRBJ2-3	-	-	CASSPYKARADTQYF	TGTGCCAGCAGCCCATACAAAGCACGGGCAGATACGCAGTATTTT
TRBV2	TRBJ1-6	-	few	CASSGRQSSPLHF	TGTGCCAGCAGTGGACGACAGAGCTCACCCCTCCACTTT
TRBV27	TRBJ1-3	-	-	CASSWRGTPGNTIYF	TGTGCCAGCAGTTGGAGGGGAACTCCTGGAAACACCATATATTTT
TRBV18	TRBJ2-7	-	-	CASSLYGNGREQYF	TGTGCCAGCTCACTTTATGGGAACGGTCGCGAGCAGTACTTC
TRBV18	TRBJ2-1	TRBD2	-	CASSPPAGGHNEQFF	TGTGCCAGCTCACCACCGGCGGGGGGCCACAATGAGCAGTTCTTC
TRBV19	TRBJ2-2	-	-	CASTSGTHNTGELFF	TGTGCCAGTACCTCCGGGACTCATAACACCGGGGAGCTGTTTTTT
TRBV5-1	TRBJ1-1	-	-	CASKSGMNTEAFF	TGCGCCAGCAAATCAGGCATGAACACTGAAGCTTTCTTT
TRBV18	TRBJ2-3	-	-	CASSPTGRTFTDTQYF	TGTGCCAGCTCACCGACGGGACGGACTTTCACAGATACGCAGTATTTT
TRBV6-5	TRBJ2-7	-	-	CASSYRARGGYEQYF	TGTGCCAGCAGTTACCGGGCCAGGGGAGGCTACGAGCAGTACTTC
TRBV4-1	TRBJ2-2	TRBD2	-	CASSHGLAGGTGELFF	TGCGCCAGCAGCCACGGGTTAGCGGGGGGGACCGGGGAGCTGTTTTTT